These 27 T cell receptor beta chains share one sample of origin, sequenced in a study of OX40 agonist ivuxolimab in advanced cancers. Sequencing was performed with immunoSEQ multiplex PCR; in TCRdb, only in-frame clones are kept and a portion is missing. This sample carries roughly 44,000 clones, about nine tenths of them seen once, and the ten largest clones take less than 15%. The sequences come from CD4+ or CD8+ T cells sorted from blood, collected in a trial of the OX40 agonist ivuxolimab. These receptors were taken from an adult with an advanced solid tumor such as melanoma, head and neck, liver or kidney cancer.

The chain recombines TRBV27 with TRBJ1-1, with a possible D match to TRBD1 (6 bases). Germline V gene lookup returns CDR1 MNHEY and CDR2 SMNVEV (reference sequence). The V end lost 0 bases, the J end lost 0 bases, and 11 bases lay between the germline ends. CDR3 size: 16 residues. This chain's CDR3 is CASSLSTGGMNTEAFF. CDR3 coding DNA: TGTGCCAGCAGTTTATCGACCGGGGGCATGAACACTGAAGCTTTCTTT.

V is TRBV2 and J is TRBJ2-7; 9 bases agree with TRBD1. The CDR3 totals 12 residues. Germline CDR1 is SNHLY and CDR2 is FYNNEI. J gave up 2 bases and V 11 bases, and 4 bases lay outside the gene matches. CDR3 DNA: TGTGCCTACGGGACAGGGCCCTACGAGCAGTACTTC. Encoded protein: CAYGTGPYEQYF.

V usage is TRBV6-1 and J usage is TRBJ2-7; D not resolved. The ends were cut back, 7 bases at V and 2 bases at J, with 15 bases in the middle. This CDR3 has 14 amino acids. Looked up from germline, CDR1 is MNHNS and CDR2 is SASEGT. The CDR3 loop reads CASKRTEITYEQYF. Here the CDR3 DNA reads TGTGCCAGCAAGAGGACGGAGATTACCTACGAGCAGTACTTC.

This clone was counted a few times. This chain connects TRBV6-5 to TRBJ1-1; D is perhaps TRBD1 (5 bases). The CDR3 is 13 amino acids. Germline V gives CDR1 MNHEY, CDR2 SVGAGI. The V end lost 5 bases, the J end lost 7 bases, and 14 bases lay between the germline ends. Here the CDR3 DNA reads TGTGCCAGCAGTCCCGGGACTCTTATTGAAGCTTTCTTT. Translation: CASSPGTLIEAFF.

The chain recombines TRBV11-2 with TRBJ2-7; 9 bases are a match to TRBD1. CDR1 SGHAT and CDR2 FQNNGV come from the germline V gene. CDR3 size: 17 residues. Unmatched junction bases numbered 15, after V lost 3 bases and J lost 6 bases. The CDR3 loop reads CASSFPNRDREGGEQYF. CDR3 sequence (DNA): TGTGCCAGCAGCTTCCCGAACCGGGACAGGGAAGGCGGCGAGCAGTACTTC.

This clone was seen more than once but under ten times. The genes are TRBV27 and TRBJ2-2; 9 nucleotides agree with TRBD1. V lost 2 bases to trimming and J lost 4 bases; unmatched junction nucleotides: 11. This CDR3 spans 18 amino acids. Germline V gene lookup returns CDR1 MNHEY and CDR2 SMNVEV (reference sequence). The CDR3 is CASSLKVDRGWGTGELFF. The DNA for the CDR3 is TGTGCCAGCAGTTTAAAAGTAGACAGGGGGTGGGGCACCGGGGAGCTGTTTTTT.

This chain connects TRBV9 to TRBJ2-7; D is undetermined. CDR1 is SGDLS, CDR2 YYNGEE, per germline. Trimming removed 0 bases from V and 1 base from J, with 5 bases in between. The CDR3 spans 13 residues. CDR3 region: CASSVEESYEQYF. The CDR3 region has the DNA TGTGCCAGCAGCGTAGAGGAGTCCTACGAGCAGTACTTC. Combining the CDR3 with reference TRBV9 and TRBJ2-7 gives the whole variable domain DSGVTQTPKHLITATGQRVTLRCSPRSGDLSVYWYQQSLDQGLQFLIQYYNGEERAKGNILERFSAQQFPDLHSELNLSSLELGDSALYFCASSVEESYEQYFGPGTRLTVT.

This chain links TRBV11-2 with TRBJ2-1; 11 nucleotides line up with TRBD2. Germline CDR1 SGHAT, CDR2 FQNNGV. This CDR3 is 14 amino acids long. The junction had 5 bases not matched to a gene; V was cut back by 5 bases and J by 8 bases. CDR3 coding DNA: TGTGCCAGCAGCGTTAGCGGGGGGGCTCATGAGCAGTTCTTC. Translating gives CASSVSGGAHEQFF.

CDR3 in DNA: TGTGCCAGTAGTCTGGGCTACACTGAAGCTTTCTTT. Protein: CASSLGYTEAFF. This chain connects TRBV19 to TRBJ1-1, with D uncertain. The V end lost 5 bases, the J end lost 3 bases, and 7 bases lay between the germline ends. Germline V CDR1 and CDR2: LNHDA, SQIVND (reference sequence). The CDR3 extends over 12 amino acids.

V is TRBV6-6 and J is TRBJ2-1, with 7 bases that match TRBD2. Losses at the gene ends were 5 bases for V and 4 bases for J; bases not matched to a gene: 8. The CDR3 length is 15 residues. Germline assignment: CDR1 MNHNY and CDR2 SVGAGI (reference sequence). The DNA for the CDR3 is TGTGCCAGCAGTCACTTGGTGGGGGGGTACAATGAGCAGTTCTTC. The encoded protein is CASSHLVGGYNEQFF.

CDR3 bases: TGTGCCAGCAGCTCGCATACTACCCTCCCGCGAAATGAGCAGTTCTTC. This encodes CASSSHTTLPRNEQFF. The rearrangement joins TRBV11-2 to TRBJ2-1; the D is unclear. The germline gives CDR1 SGHAT, CDR2 FQNNGV. V was shortened by 4 bases and J by 7 bases, with 20 bases between the two germline ends. This CDR3 has 16 amino acids.

The chain links TRBV5-6 to TRBJ2-3, with D possibly matching TRBD1 (5 bases). Trimming took 6 bases from V and 1 from J, leaving 15 bases between them. CDR1 SGHDT and CDR2 YYEEEE come from the germline V gene. This CDR3 is 15 amino acids long. CDR3 sequence: CASTLPDTRTDTQYF. The DNA of the CDR3 is TGTGCCAGCACCCTCCCGGACACTCGCACAGATACGCAGTATTTT.

This chain connects TRBV6-5 to TRBJ1-2; the match to TRBD1 covers 8 bases. Germline V gene lookup returns CDR1 MNHEY and CDR2 SVGAGI. V shed 0 bases, J shed 3 bases, and the junction held 3 bases outside the gene matches. The CDR3 has 15 amino acids. CDR3 residues: CASSYSTGDHYGYTF. CDR3 sequence (DNA): TGTGCCAGCAGTTACTCGACAGGGGACCACTATGGCTACACCTTC.

The table lists this clone with a few counts. The chain combines TRBV4-1 with TRBJ1-1; D is perhaps TRBD1 (5 bases). The CDR3 spans 14 residues. Looked up from germline, CDR1 is MGHRA and CDR2 is YSYEKL. Deletions cut 3 bases from V and 1 base from J, with 9 bases between. This CDR3 is CASSHGQGNTEAFF. The CDR3 DNA reads TGCGCCAGCAGCCACGGCCAGGGGAACACTGAAGCTTTCTTT.

This clone was recorded once. The rearrangement links TRBV5-1 to TRBJ2-1; D possibly corresponds to TRBD1 (6 bases). This CDR3 region has 13 residues. The germline gives CDR1 SGHRS, CDR2 YFSETQ. Trimming pared 3 bases from V and 5 bases from J, leaving 9 bases between. The CDR3 nucleotides are TGCGCCAGCAGCTCCGACAGGAACAATGAGCAGTTCTTC. It is translated as CASSSDRNNEQFF.

As DNA, the CDR3 is TGTGCCAGCAGTTTCCCGTCTAGCGGGGGGGCCAGCGAGCAGTACTTC. It is translated as CASSFPSSGGASEQYF. This rearrangement joins TRBV28 to TRBJ2-7, with TRBD2 matching 12 bases. CDR3 length: 16 residues. Trimming cost V 3 bases and J 6 bases; bases outside gene matches: 9. The germline V gene encodes CDR1 MDHEN and CDR2 SYDVKM.

The rearrangement uses TRBV7-6 and TRBJ2-3; D is perhaps TRBD1 or TRBD2 (6 bases each). Between the trimmed V and J ends, which lost 3 bases and 4 bases, there was a span of 8 bases. The CDR3 length is 13 residues. From germline, CDR1 is SGHVS and CDR2 FNYEAQ. CDR3 protein: CASSLGGADTQYF. The CDR3 nucleotides read TGTGCCAGCAGCTTGGGGGGCGCAGATACGCAGTATTTT.

The chain joins TRBV29-1 to TRBJ1-1; maybe TRBD1 (5 bases). Trimming left V 4 bases short and J 7 bases short, with 13 bases between. Germline values: CDR1 SQVTM, CDR2 ANQGSEA. CDR3 length: 12 amino acids. The CDR3: CSVVSQGHEAFF. CDR3 bases: TGCAGCGTTGTGAGTCAGGGCCATGAAGCTTTCTTT.

The V gene is TRBV11-2, the J gene TRBJ2-1, with D perhaps TRBD2 (5 bases). Germline CDR1 is SGHAT and CDR2 is FQNNGV. The CDR3 loop spans 10 amino acids. V was shortened by 1 base and J by 15 bases, with 7 bases between the two germline ends. The CDR3 is CASSLGTLFF. CDR3 sequence (DNA): TGTGCCAGCAGCTTAGGGACTTTGTTCTTC. The whole variable domain, remainder taken from reference TRBV11-2 and TRBJ2-1, is EAGVAQSPRYKIIEKRQSVAFWCNPISGHATLYWYQQILGQGPKLLIQFQNNGVVDDSQLPKDRFSAERLKGVDSTLKIQPAKLEDSAVYLCASSLGTLFFGPGTRLTVL.

The J gene is TRBJ1-1, the V gene TRBV7-8; no firm D call. The CDR3 totals 16 residues. Trimming shortened V by 1 base and J by 0 bases, and 12 bases separated the two germline ends. The germline gives CDR1 SGHVS, CDR2 FQNEAQ. The CDR3, as DNA: TGTGCCAGCAGCTTAGAAAGAGGGAGTCTGAACACTGAAGCTTTCTTT. Residues: CASSLERGSLNTEAFF.

CDR3 sequence: CASTHGYVETEAFF. CDR3 sequence (DNA): TGTGCCAGCACCCACGGGTATGTAGAGACTGAAGCTTTCTTT. The chain has TRBV6-5 and TRBJ1-1; no clear D gene. This CDR3 is built from 14 residues. Per germline, CDR1 MNHEY and CDR2 SVGAGI. Trimming pared 7 bases from V and 5 bases from J, leaving 17 bases between.

The gene calls are TRBV10-3 and TRBJ1-4; the D gene is possibly TRBD1 (5 bases). Germline-derived CDR1 and CDR2 are ENHRY and SYGVKD. The CDR3 is 14 amino acids. Trimming cost V 3 bases and J 7 bases, with 12 bases left between them. CDR3 sequence: CAISDPGVGEKLFF. CDR3 DNA sequence: TGTGCCATCAGTGACCCGGGGGTAGGTGAAAAACTGTTTTTT.

This sequence joins TRBV9 and TRBJ2-3; TRBD2 matches at 11 bases. This CDR3 contains 17 residues. Trimming took 1 base from V and 2 from J; bases not matched to a gene: 6. Germline V gene lookup returns CDR1 SGDLS and CDR2 YYNGEE. The CDR3 nucleotides are TGTGCCAGCAGCGTATTGCTAGCGGGGGGTCTCACAGATACGCAGTATTTT. Translation: CASSVLLAGGLTDTQYF.

In this sample, this clone turned up once. In DNA form, the CDR3 reads TGTGCCAGCAGCACGTTCGGCCCCTACGAGCAGTACTTC. Translating it yields CASSTFGPYEQYF. The chain employs TRBV7-2 and TRBJ2-7; D unresolved. CDR3 length equals 13 residues. The germline gives CDR1 SGHTA, CDR2 FQGNSA. Trimming stripped 5 bases from V and 2 bases from J, with 10 bases between.

The chain has TRBV5-4 and TRBJ1-1, with 8 bases identical to TRBD1. This CDR3 comprises 16 residues. CDR1 SGHNT and CDR2 YYREEE come from the germline V gene (reference sequence). V was pared by 0 bases and J by 6 bases, with 10 bases of the junction left unmatched. The CDR3, as DNA: TGTGCCAGCAGCTTGGGACAGGGGAAGATAAGTGCTGAAGCTTTCTTT. Residues: CASSLGQGKISAEAFF. Variable domain in full (rest from reference TRBV5-4 and TRBJ1-1): ETGVTQSPTHLIKTRGQQVTLRCSSQSGHNTVSWYQQALGQGPQFIFQYYREEENGRGNFPPRFSGLQFPNYSSELNVNALELDDSALYLCASSLGQGKISAEAFFGQGTRLTVV.

CDR3 amino acids: CASTNSLGGFYEQYF. CDR3 DNA sequence: TGTGCCAGCACCAACTCGTTGGGGGGGTTCTACGAGCAGTACTTC. V usage is TRBV6-6 and J usage is TRBJ2-7, with TRBD2 matching over 7 bases. With V trimmed by 7 bases and J by 3 bases, 12 bases remained unmatched. The CDR3 has 15 amino acids. Germline CDR1 reads MNHNY; CDR2 reads SVGAGI (reference sequence).

The V call is TRBV7-9, the J call TRBJ2-1, with a tentative D call TRBD2 (5 bases). The CDR3 covers 15 residues. Between the trimmed V and J ends, which lost 0 bases and 7 bases, there was a span of 13 bases. The germline V gene has CDR1 SEHNR and CDR2 FQNEAQ (reference sequence). CDR3 protein: CASSLALGSGNEQFF. For the CDR3, the DNA is TGTGCCAGCAGCTTAGCCTTAGGGAGTGGTAATGAGCAGTTCTTC.